A single sample gave rise to the 8 T cell receptor beta chains below, sequenced in a study of cytomegalovirus exposure and HLA in healthy donors. Use of 60 Vbeta and 13 Jbeta primers characterized the PCR. Libraries were prepared by immunoSEQ multiplex PCR; TCRdb keeps only in-frame clonotypes and omits some of them. Of some 140,000 clones detected, 70% to 90% appear once; the ten largest clones hold about 5.6%. Sequenced material: PBMCs. The receptors shown here come from a woman aged 40 to 50 in good health and CMV-seropositive.

The V and J genes are TRBV7-9 and TRBJ2-7; TRBD1 matches at 8 bases. The CDR3 loop spans 14 amino acids. With 3 bases clipped from V and 1 base from J, the junction kept 2 bases outside the gene matches. Germline loops: CDR1 SEHNR, CDR2 FQNEAQ (reference sequence). In nucleotides, the CDR3 is TGTGCCAGCAGCTTCGGGACAGGTTCCTACGAGCAGTACTTC. This sequence encodes CASSFGTGSYEQYF.

This chain connects TRBV7-4 to TRBJ1-5; TRBD1 matches at 7 bases. This CDR3 has 16 amino acids. Germline CDR1 reads SGHVT; CDR2 reads SQSDAQ. Unmatched junction bases numbered 7, after V lost 4 bases and J lost 1 base. CDR3 nucleotide sequence: TGTGCCAGCAGCTCCCCAGACAGGGTAAGCAATCAGCCCCAGCATTTT. Its translation is CASSSPDRVSNQPQHF.

V is TRBV28 and J is TRBJ1-2; no reliable D call. Germline CDR1 reads MDHEN; CDR2 reads SYDVKM. Between the trimmed V and J ends, which lost 5 bases and 4 bases, there was a span of 14 bases. This CDR3 is 14 amino acids long. The CDR3 region is CASSLPSRPYGYTF. CDR3 sequence (DNA): TGTGCCAGCAGTCTCCCCTCCAGGCCCTATGGCTACACCTTC.

The chain carries TRBV19 and TRBJ1-2; 11 nucleotides align to TRBD1. The CDR3 totals 15 residues. Losses at the gene ends were 4 bases for V and 7 bases for J; bases not matched to a gene: 8. Germline CDR1 and CDR2: LNHDA and SQIVND (reference sequence). CDR3 sequence: CASSTRTGGASGYTF. The CDR3 DNA follows: TGTGCCAGTAGTACCCGGACAGGGGGCGCGTCTGGCTACACCTTC.

This rearrangement joins TRBV28 to TRBJ2-3; the match to TRBD2 covers 7 bases. Germline V gives CDR1 MDHEN, CDR2 SYDVKM. The CDR3 extends over 15 amino acids. With V trimmed by 8 bases and J by 4 bases, 12 bases remained unmatched. The CDR3, as DNA: TGTGCCAGCCCCTTGGCGGGAGTGTGCTCAGATACGCAGTATTTT. This codes for CASPLAGVCSDTQYF.

The chain joins TRBV7-3 to TRBJ2-5, with D tentatively TRBD2 (6 bases). The CDR3 covers 17 residues. CDR1 and CDR2 (germline): SGHTA, FQGTGA. V was pared by 5 bases and J by 5 bases, with 24 bases between. The CDR3 here is CASSPKSRLGRQETQYF. As DNA, the CDR3 is TGTGCCAGCAGCCCAAAAAGTAGACTAGGGAGGCAGGAGACCCAGTACTTC.

This sequence joins TRBV2 and TRBJ1-3, with D possibly matching TRBD1 (5 bases). The germline V and J ends were trimmed by 8 bases and 4 bases, with 18 bases remaining between them. This CDR3 has 15 residues. Germline values: CDR1 SNHLY, CDR2 FYNNEI. CDR3 DNA: TGTGCCAGCCAAACCAGGGCTAGACTGGGAAACACCATATATTTT. Translating it yields CASQTRARLGNTIYF.

CDR3: CASSLALVGLGSETQYF. The CDR3 nucleotides read TGTGCCAGCAGCTTAGCCCTGGTGGGACTAGGTTCAGAGACCCAGTACTTC. The V call is TRBV11-3, the J call TRBJ2-5; TRBD2 matches 8 bases. The CDR3 is 17 residues long. Losses at the gene ends were 1 base for V and 4 bases for J; bases not matched to a gene: 11. CDR1 is SGHNT and CDR2 is YENEEA in the germline V gene. The whole variable domain, remainder taken from reference TRBV11-3 and TRBJ2-5, is EAGVVQSPRYKIIEKKQPVAFWCNPISGHNTLYWYLQNLGQGPELLIRYENEEAVDDSQLPKDRFSAERLKGVDSTLKIQPAELGDSAVYLCASSLALVGLGSETQYFGPGTRLLVL.